The present TCR beta chain was sequenced within a study of T cell responses to AZD1222 COVID-19 vaccine. Some clones are missing from TCRdb's copy, which holds only in-frame ones; the method was immunoSEQ multiplex PCR. Of about 150,000 clones in the sample, under 95% were seen once. This clone was recorded once. The CDR3 has 16 amino acids. V lost 3 bases and J lost 7, with 18 bases in between. CDR1 is SGHDN and CDR2 is FVKESK in the germline V gene. The specimen was peripheral blood, collected on day 0 of AZD1222 vaccination. The chain is built from TRBV14 and TRBJ2-2; D is undetermined. This clonotype was sampled from an adult in good health. Here the CDR3 reads CASSHFSRALRGELFF. The CDR3 nucleotides read TGTGCCAGCAGCCATTTCTCCCGGGCTCTTCGCGGGGAGCTGTTTTTT.